This entry lists 10 T cell receptor beta chains sequenced from one sample in a study of T cell repertoires in cytomegalovirus infection. TCRdb processed the reads anew with MiXCR; each CDR3 protein has one entry. The sample has around 800,000 distinct CDR3 sequences; 30% to 35% are singletons. These receptors' targets are unknown. The material sequenced was cultured CD8+ T cells from PBMCs, taken from culture after CMV antigen stimulation. These TCRs come from a human donor in good health (CMV status not recorded). Some clones in this sample may be carry-over from other donors' samples.

This clonotype was seen just once. The chain is built from TRBV27 and TRBJ2-6; no clear D gene. Germline V lookup: CDR1 MNHEY, CDR2 SMNVEV (reference sequence). Trimming took off 2 bases at V and 0 bases at J, with 8 bases between the two ends. This CDR3 region has 16 residues. The CDR3 loop is CASSLNPFSGANVLTF. DNA for the CDR3: TGTGCCAGCAGTTTAAACCCCTTCTCTGGGGCCAACGTCCTGACTTTC.

The gene calls are TRBV7-6 and TRBJ2-2; perhaps TRBD2 as D (6 bases). CDR1 is SGHVS, CDR2 FNYEAQ, per germline. Trimming left V 5 bases short and J 4 bases short, with 14 bases between. CDR3 length equals 15 residues. CDR3 sequence: CASSHGTFLTGELFF. CDR3 coding DNA: TGTGCCAGCAGCCACGGGACTTTCCTCACCGGGGAGCTGTTTTTT. Filled out from reference TRBV7-6 and TRBJ2-2, the complete variable domain reads GAGVSQSPRYKVTKRGQDVALRCDPISGHVSLYWYRQALGQGPEFLTYFNYEAQQDKSGLPNDRFSAERPEGSISTLTIQRTEQRDSAMYRCASSHGTFLTGELFFGEGSRLTVL.

The chain couples TRBV19 to TRBJ1-2; weak D call: TRBD1 (6 bases). The CDR3 totals 14 residues. Germline-derived CDR1 and CDR2 are LNHDA and SQIVND (reference sequence). V shed 5 bases and J shed 8 bases, with 18 bases lying between them. CDR3 loop: CASSLLRDKEGYTF. CDR3 nucleotides: TGTGCCAGTAGTCTCCTTCGGGACAAAGAAGGCTACACCTTC. The variable domain in full, completed from reference TRBV19 and TRBJ1-2, reads DGGITQSPKYLFRKEGQNVTLSCEQNLNHDAMYWYRQDPGQGLRLIYYSQIVNDFQKGDIAEGYSVSREKKESFPLTVTSAQKNPTAFYLCASSLLRDKEGYTFGSGTRLTVV.

This clonotype was recorded many times. The genes are TRBV7-6 and TRBJ2-1; 8 nucleotides align to TRBD1. The trim removed 5 bases at V and 9 bases at J, leaving 6 bases unmatched. Germline CDR1 reads SGHVS; CDR2 reads FNYEAQ. CDR3 length: 13 amino acids. CDR3 bases: TGTGCCAGCAGCCGGACAGGGCACGGTGAGCAGTTCTTC. This translates into CASSRTGHGEQFF.

The chain has TRBV4-1 and TRBJ2-7; D gene uncertain. The CDR3 runs to 16 residues. V was pared by 3 bases and J by 5 bases, with 20 bases between. Germline V gene sequence: CDR1 MGHRA, CDR2 YSYEKL. DNA of the CDR3: TGCGCCAGCAGCCAGATGGCCTTAACTCGAAGCCACGAGCAGTACTTC. Its protein is CASSQMALTRSHEQYF.

The CDR3 coding sequence is TGTGCCAGTAGTATGGAGGGGGCGGTTTATGGCTACACCTTC. Translating it yields CASSMEGAVYGYTF. This sequence joins TRBV19 and TRBJ1-2; 7 nucleotides line up with TRBD1. Looked up from germline, CDR1 is LNHDA and CDR2 is SQIVND (reference sequence). CDR3 length: 14 residues. With V trimmed by 3 bases and J by 5 bases, 6 bases remained unmatched.

This rearrangement joins TRBV7-6 to TRBJ1-2; weak D call: TRBD1 (5 bases). V lost 1 base and J 10 bases, leaving 19 bases between the germline ends. CDR3 size: 15 residues. Germline V CDR1 and CDR2: SGHVS, FNYEAQ. The CDR3 DNA follows: TGTGCCAGCAGCTTAGAAGGCGGGGGAGTTAATGTCTACACCTTC. Translation gives CASSLEGGGVNVYTF.

This chain connects TRBV7-9 to TRBJ2-3, with 13 bases that match TRBD2. V gave up 7 bases and J gave up 5 bases; unmatched junction bases: 9. CDR1 and CDR2 from the germline V gene are SEHNR and FQNEAQ (reference sequence). This CDR3 is built from 16 residues. The CDR3 spells CASNPRGLAGEDTQYF. The CDR3 nucleotides read TGTGCCAGCAATCCCCGAGGACTAGCGGGGGAAGATACGCAGTATTTT.

In its sample, this clonotype was seen many times. This rearrangement joins TRBV7-6 to TRBJ2-6, with TRBD1 matching over 9 bases. V shed 4 bases, J shed 4 bases, and the junction held 11 bases outside the gene matches. This CDR3 is built from 18 residues. The germline CDR1 and CDR2 sequences are SGHVS and FNYEAQ. The CDR3 reads CASSWVTGGASGANVLTF. CDR3 DNA sequence: TGTGCCAGCAGCTGGGTAACAGGGGGCGCGTCCGGGGCCAACGTCCTGACTTTC.

This clonotype was seen at least ten times. This rearrangement joins TRBV27 to TRBJ2-1; TRBD1 aligns across 8 bases. Germline CDR1 is MNHEY and CDR2 is SMNVEV (reference sequence). CDR3 size: 15 residues. The junction had 8 bases not matched to a gene; V was cut back by 4 bases and J by 6 bases. CDR3 in amino acids: CASSYPGTGLNEQFF. CDR3 nucleotides: TGTGCCAGCAGTTACCCCGGGACAGGTCTCAATGAGCAGTTCTTC.